This T cell receptor (beta chain) was retrieved from a study of blood T cell repertoires in COVID-19. Germline CDR1 is SGHAT and CDR2 is FQNNGV. The CDR3 runs to 14 residues. The V and J ends lost 3 bases and 3 bases, in that order; junction bases with no gene match: 5. Participants in the exposed group had met a COVID-19 case in the 2 weeks before joining the study. Generated by immunoSEQ multiplex PCR, the TCRdb table keeps only in-frame clones and is missing some. Among roughly 400,000 clones, 91% were seen once, and the ten largest hold around 0.86%. The sequence was collected from a woman aged 40 to 49 who had been exposed to COVID-19. This chain links TRBV11-2 with TRBJ2-7; 7 bases fit TRBD2. Source material: PBMCs or T cells enriched from blood (not recorded which). Written as DNA, the CDR3 is TGTGCCAGCAGCTTGGGAGGGGTATACTACGAGCAGTACTTC. Protein sequence: CASSLGGVYYEQYF.